Listed here are 19 T cell receptor beta chains from one sample, sequenced in a study of beta chain features in type 1 diabetes (dated by TCRdb to the late 2010s). Library preparation used the immunoSEQ multiplex PCR assay. All of the isolated RNA was reverse transcribed with the High Capacity cDNA Reverse Transcription Kit, so expressed TCRB transcripts were sequenced. Imported from immuneACCESS, the table was reduced by TCRdb to in-frame sequences with V and J called. These copies leave out some clones; in studies compared against another copy, an unresolved V gene accounts for under half, and the cause of the remainder is not known. The sample yields roughly 310,000 clones; approximately 10% were counted once. Around 0.015% of the sample rests with the top ten. What was sequenced was naive CD4+ T cells from blood. The sample's cell subset or site label, in plain terms: true naive CD4+ T cells. These receptor sequences come from a woman in her thirties in good health.

This clone has only a few counts. The chain links TRBV2 to TRBJ1-4, with TRBD1 matching over 7 bases. V lost 3 bases, J lost 7 bases, and 2 bases stayed unmatched. The CDR3 covers 13 residues. Germline lookup yields CDR1 SNHLY and CDR2 FYNNEI. CDR3: CASSEGQREKLFF. CDR3 DNA: TGTGCCAGCAGTGAGGGACAGCGTGAAAAACTGTTTTTT.

The chain recombines TRBV14 with TRBJ2-6, with 7 bases fitting TRBD2. V lost 1 base and J lost 0; bases outside the gene matches: 9. Per germline, CDR1 SGHDN and CDR2 FVKESK. This CDR3 is built from 19 residues. CDR3 sequence: CASSQGAGVGLSGANVLTF. CDR3 bases: TGTGCCAGCAGCCAAGGGGCGGGAGTGGGACTCTCTGGGGCCAACGTCCTGACTTTC.

V usage is TRBV2 and J usage is TRBJ2-7; D perhaps matches TRBD2 (6 bases). In germline, CDR1 is SNHLY, CDR2 FYNNEI. V was pared by 6 bases and J by 3 bases, with 9 bases between. The length of the CDR3 is 12 residues. This CDR3 is CASSAGGYEQYF. The CDR3 DNA sequence: TGTGCCAGCAGCGCCGGGGGCTACGAGCAGTACTTC.

This clone has only a few counts. The genes are TRBV27 and TRBJ1-2; no clear D. This CDR3 region has 15 residues. With 6 bases removed from V and 0 bases from J, the gap between germline ends came to 14 bases. CDR1 and CDR2 from the germline V gene are MNHEY and SMNVEV (reference sequence). CDR3 region: CASRDRPLANYGYTF. Here the CDR3 DNA reads TGTGCCAGCAGAGATAGACCGCTAGCTAACTATGGCTACACCTTC.

This clone was seen a few times. Within the sample, other DNA sequences also encode this same CDR3. The chain joins TRBV7-3 to TRBJ2-1; D perhaps matches TRBD2 (6 bases). Germline V lookup: CDR1 SGHTA, CDR2 FQGTGA. This CDR3 comprises 15 residues. V was pared by 0 bases and J by 4 bases, with 10 bases between. The CDR3 spells CASSLTSGGYNEQFF. DNA of the CDR3: TGTGCCAGCAGCTTAACTAGCGGAGGTTACAATGAGCAGTTCTTC.

The chain employs TRBV14 and TRBJ2-2; D not resolved. This CDR3 spans 13 amino acids. The V gene's germline CDR1 is SGHDN and CDR2 FVKESK. V lost 6 bases, J lost 3 bases, and 8 bases lay in between. CDR3 region: CASSRQDTGELFF. In DNA form, the CDR3 reads TGTGCCAGCAGTCGACAAGACACCGGGGAGCTGTTTTTT.

This clone was counted a few times. This chain links TRBV4-1 with TRBJ2-2, with 8 nucleotides matching TRBD2. From germline, CDR1 is MGHRA and CDR2 YSYEKL. The CDR3 consists of 18 residues. V was clipped by 5 bases and J by 5 bases; unmatched bases: 16. CDR3 sequence (DNA): TGCGCCAGCAGCTCGGACCCCCAGCGGGAGTTACGGACCGGGGAGCTGTTTTTT. It is translated as CASSSDPQRELRTGELFF.

This clone occurred a few times. Other DNA variants within this sample encode the same CDR3. The chain joins TRBV7-9 to TRBJ2-5; perhaps TRBD1 as D (5 bases). V gave up 1 base and J gave up 3 bases, with 6 bases separating them. CDR1 is SEHNR, CDR2 FQNEAQ, per germline (reference sequence). The CDR3 runs 13 residues. The CDR3, as DNA: TGTGCCAGCAGCTTAGGGGGCGAAGAGACCCAGTACTTC. It yields the protein CASSLGGEETQYF. The entire variable domain, with the rest obtained from reference TRBV7-9 and TRBJ2-5, is as follows: DTGVSQNPRHKITKRGQNVTFRCDPISEHNRLYWYRQTLGQGPEFLTYFQNEAQLEKSRLLSDRFSAERPKGSFSTLEIQRTEQGDSAMYLCASSLGGEETQYFGPGTRLLVL.

A few counts support this clone. The V call is TRBV5-1, the J call TRBJ2-3; D perhaps matches TRBD1 (5 bases). CDR3 length: 15 residues. The germline CDR1 and CDR2 sequences are SGHRS and YFSETQ. V lost 2 bases, J lost 0 bases, and 10 bases lay in between. CDR3 DNA: TGCGCCAGCAGCTTTGCAGGGCCAAGCACAGATACGCAGTATTTT. It encodes CASSFAGPSTDTQYF.

This chain connects TRBV6-5 to TRBJ2-3; perhaps TRBD1 as D (5 bases). The CDR3 runs 14 residues. Trimming stripped 6 bases from V and 1 base from J, with 11 bases between. Germline CDR1 reads MNHEY; CDR2 reads SVGAGI. CDR3 DNA sequence: TGTGCCAGCAGCCTGGACACCGGCACAGATACGCAGTATTTT. This gives the protein CASSLDTGTDTQYF.

V gene TRBV9 combines with J gene TRBJ2-3, with D unresolved. CDR3 length: 14 amino acids. Trimming took off 2 bases at V and 0 bases at J, with 7 bases between the two ends. The germline gives CDR1 SGDLS, CDR2 YYNGEE. Written as DNA, the CDR3 is TGTGCCAGCAGCGTCGGGTCTAGCACAGATACGCAGTATTTT. It yields the protein CASSVGSSTDTQYF.

This clone was counted between two and nine times. The chain links TRBV23-1 to TRBJ1-5; D gene ambiguous. TRBV23-1 is sorted into the ORF group, with uncertain function. The CDR3 is made up of 15 amino acids. V was pared by 2 bases and J by 0 bases, with 8 bases between. DNA for the CDR3: TGCGCCAGCAGTCAACGAGAAAATAGCAATCAGCCCCAGCATTTT. It is translated as CASSQRENSNQPQHF.

The chain employs TRBV7-2 and TRBJ2-7, with 10 bases fitting TRBD1. The CDR3 extends over 16 amino acids. CDR1 SGHTA and CDR2 FQGNSA come from the germline V gene. J lost 0 bases, V lost 2 bases, and 4 bases had no gene match. This CDR3 reads CASSLWGQGFSYEQYF. CDR3 bases: TGTGCCAGCAGCTTATGGGGACAGGGGTTCTCCTACGAGCAGTACTTC. The full variable domain, rest sourced from reference TRBV7-2 and TRBJ2-7, is GAGVSQSPSNKVTEKGKDVELRCDPISGHTALYWYRQSLGQGLEFLIYFQGNSAPDKSGLPSDRFSAERTGGSVSTLTIQRTQQEDSAVYLCASSLWGQGFSYEQYFGPGTRLTVT.

This clone came up a few times. This chain uses TRBV7-9 with TRBJ2-5, with D uncertain. CDR1 and CDR2 (germline): SEHNR, FQNEAQ (reference sequence). This CDR3 contains 14 residues. Trimming removed 1 base from V and 5 bases from J, with 11 bases in between. The CDR3 region has the DNA TGTGCCAGCAGCTTAGTCCCCGGGTCGGAGACCCAGTACTTC. This sequence encodes CASSLVPGSETQYF.

The V call is TRBV7-2, the J call TRBJ2-1; TRBD2 agrees at 12 bases. The CDR3 is made up of 16 amino acids. Germline lookup yields CDR1 SGHTA and CDR2 FQGNSA. J was trimmed by 4 bases and V by 5 bases; bases with no gene match: 6. The chain's CDR3 is CASSQPTSGRYNEQFF. In nucleotides, the CDR3 is TGTGCCAGCAGCCAACCTACTAGCGGGAGGTACAATGAGCAGTTCTTC.

J is TRBJ2-3 and V is TRBV7-2, with TRBD2 matching 7 bases. Germline assignment: CDR1 SGHTA and CDR2 FQGNSA. This CDR3 contains 15 residues. V was pared by 0 bases and J by 2 bases, with 2 bases of the junction left unmatched. CDR3 nucleotides: TGTGCCAGCAGCTTAGCGGGAGGGTTCACAGATACGCAGTATTTT. It codes for CASSLAGGFTDTQYF.

This clone has more than one count but fewer than ten. CDR3 nucleotide sequence: TGTGCCAGCAGCTCCCAAGGGGGCGGGAAGCAGTACTTC. Translated, it gives CASSSQGGGKQYF. J is TRBJ2-7 and V is TRBV7-2; D might be TRBD1 (7 bases). The germline V gene has CDR1 SGHTA and CDR2 FQGNSA. Trimming removed 4 bases at V and 8 bases at J, with 15 bases between. This CDR3 is built from 13 residues.

Only a few counts were recorded for this clone. The V call is TRBV2, the J call TRBJ2-2; TRBD1 matches 9 bases. CDR3 size: 14 residues. Germline V gives CDR1 SNHLY, CDR2 FYNNEI. V was clipped by 8 bases and J by 6 bases; unmatched bases: 7. The CDR3 region has the DNA TGTGCCAGCGGGGGACAGGGTGTACCCGGGGAGCTGTTTTTT. This codes for CASGGQGVPGELFF.

This clone has at least ten counts. The J gene is TRBJ2-2, the V gene TRBV19; TRBD1 matches at 9 bases. CDR3 size: 15 residues. With 7 bases clipped from V and 1 base from J, the junction kept 4 bases outside the gene matches. The germline V gene has CDR1 LNHDA and CDR2 SQIVND (reference sequence). DNA for the CDR3: TGTGCCAGTAAGGGGGACAGGGTGAACACCGGGGAGCTGTTTTTT. Translating gives CASKGDRVNTGELFF.